Listed below are T cell receptor beta chains from one sample, sequenced in a study of CD8+CD57+ T cells in acquired aplastic anemia. A single record per CDR3 protein comes from TCRdb applying MiXCR to the reads. This sample has some 130,000 distinct CDR3 sequences, with 40% to 45% found just once. Input material: sorted CD4+, CD8+, or CD8+CD57+ T cells (not recorded which) from PBMCs. The receptors derive from a human donor in good health, serving as a control. CDR3s include the opening cysteine and the closing phenylalanine or tryptophan. The order of the fields is clone size, D gene, V gene, J gene, CDR3 DNA, CDR3 protein. D genes are given only for firm matches. Size tells how often a clone was seen (once, few, many) or the class of an expanded clone, and some rows leave it out.

>NA|NA|TRBV7-2|TRBJ1-2
TGTGCCAGCAGCCCCTGGGGCCATGGCTACACCTTC
CASSPWGHGYTF
>many|NA|TRBV7-9|TRBJ2-7
TGTGCCAGCAGCACTTGGGCCTTATACGAGCAGTACTTC
CASSTWALYEQYF
>many|NA|TRBV5-8|TRBJ1-5
TGTGCCAGCAGCTTGGAAGGGGCGGTAGGTCAGCCCCAGCATTTT
CASSLEGAVGQPQHF
>NA|NA|TRBV29-1|TRBJ2-1
TGCAGAGCCGACCTTCGGATTGGTGAGCAGTTCTTC
CRADLRIGEQFF
>many|NA|TRBV4-1|TRBJ1-4
TGCGCCAGCAGCCAAGATCGCGGTGAAAAACTGTTTTTT
CASSQDRGEKLFF
>many|NA|TRBV9|TRBJ1-1
TGTGCCAGCAGCGTAGCCCCCGGTGTGAACACTGAAGCTTTCTTT
CASSVAPGVNTEAFF
>many|NA|TRBV7-6|TRBJ1-4
TGTGCCAGCAGCTTGTTTTTCGGAAACGCTGAAAAACTGTTTTTT
CASSLFFGNAEKLFF
>many|NA|TRBV6-1|TRBJ2-7
TGTGCCAGCAGCCGGGACGGTTCCTACGAGCAGTACTTC
CASSRDGSYEQYF
>NA|TRBD2|TRBV25-1|TRBJ2-4
TGTGCCAGCAGTGGGCGACTAGCGGGAGAGGAAAACATTCAGTACTTC
CASSGRLAGEENIQYF
>many|NA|TRBV6-1|TRBJ1-1
TGTGCCAGCAGCGAGGGAGTTTTTAGTGAAGCTTTCTTT
CASSEGVFSEAFF
>NA|TRBD1|TRBV18|TRBJ2-3
TGTGCCACCCGGGACAGGGTCACAGATACGCAGTATTTT
CATRDRVTDTQYF
>many|NA|TRBV29-1|TRBJ2-7
TGCAGCGTTGTGATACCAGGCCGAGACGAGCAGTACTTC
CSVVIPGRDEQYF
>many|TRBD1|TRBV2|TRBJ1-3
TGTGCCAGCAGTGAGTTCGTGGACAGGGGAAGAAACACCATATATTTT
CASSEFVDRGRNTIYF
>many|NA|TRBV15|TRBJ2-1
TGTGCCACCAGTCAGGGCATGTTCTTC
CATSQGMFF
>many|NA|TRBV2|TRBJ1-2
TGTGCCAGCAGTGAAGAAATAGGGTCCCACTATGGCTACACCTTC
CASSEEIGSHYGYTF
>once|TRBD1|TRBV20-1|TRBJ1-2
TGCAGTGCTATCGGACAGGGTACGGCTGGCTACACCTTC
CSAIGQGTAGYTF
>NA|TRBD1|TRBV9|TRBJ2-5
TGTGCCAGCAGCGTAGCCGGGACAGGTCAAGAGACCCAGTACTTC
CASSVAGTGQETQYF
>few|NA|TRBV11-1|TRBJ2-1
TGTGCCAGCAGCTCGATCGGGGGCCCCGGTGAGCAGTTCTTC
CASSSIGGPGEQFF